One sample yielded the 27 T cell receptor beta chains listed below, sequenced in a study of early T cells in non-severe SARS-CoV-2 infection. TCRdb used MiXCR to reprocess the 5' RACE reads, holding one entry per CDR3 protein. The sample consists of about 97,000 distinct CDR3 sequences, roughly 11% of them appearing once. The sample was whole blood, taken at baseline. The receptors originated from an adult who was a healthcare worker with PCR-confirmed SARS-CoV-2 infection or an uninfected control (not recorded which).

The CDR3 nucleotides read TGTGCCAGCTCTGAGGACGGGGATGGTTATCAGCCCCAGCATTTT. Encoded protein: CASSEDGDGYQPQHF. The J gene is TRBJ1-5, the V gene TRBV18; D unresolved. The CDR3 has 15 amino acids. Deletions cut 6 bases from V and 5 bases from J, with 17 bases between. From germline, CDR1 is KGHSH and CDR2 LQKENI.

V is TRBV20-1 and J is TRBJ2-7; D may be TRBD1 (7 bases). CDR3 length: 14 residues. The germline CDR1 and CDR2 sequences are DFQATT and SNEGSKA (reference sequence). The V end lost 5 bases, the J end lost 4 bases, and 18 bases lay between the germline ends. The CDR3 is CSAVTGDGGYEQYF. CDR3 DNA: TGCAGTGCTGTCACAGGGGATGGAGGGTACGAGCAGTACTTC.

CDR3 bases: TGTGCCAGTAGTACCCCCAGGCAACTGTACGGCTACACCTTC. It specifies CASSTPRQLYGYTF. The rearrangement joins TRBV19 to TRBJ1-2; no reliable D call. Germline V CDR1 and CDR2: LNHDA, SQIVND (reference sequence). This CDR3 comprises 14 residues. Trimming shortened V by 4 bases and J by 8 bases, and 17 bases separated the two germline ends. Combining the CDR3 with reference TRBV19 and TRBJ1-2 gives the whole variable domain DGGITQSPKYLFRKEGQNVTLSCEQNLNHDAMYWYRQDPGQGLRLIYYSQIVNDFQKGDIAEGYSVSREKKESFPLTVTSAQKNPTAFYLCASSTPRQLYGYTFGSGTRLTVV.

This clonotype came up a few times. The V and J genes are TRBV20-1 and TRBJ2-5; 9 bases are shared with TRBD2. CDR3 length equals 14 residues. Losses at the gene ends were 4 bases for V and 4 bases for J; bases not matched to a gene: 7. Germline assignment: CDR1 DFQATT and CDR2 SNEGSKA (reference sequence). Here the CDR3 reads CSAIGSGRPETQYF. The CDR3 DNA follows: TGCAGTGCTATCGGCAGCGGGAGGCCAGAGACCCAGTACTTC.

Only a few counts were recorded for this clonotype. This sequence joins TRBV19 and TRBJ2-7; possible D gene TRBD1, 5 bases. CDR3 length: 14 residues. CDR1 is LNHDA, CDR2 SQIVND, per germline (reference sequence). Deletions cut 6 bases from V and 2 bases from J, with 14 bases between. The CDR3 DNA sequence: TGTGCCAGTAGAGTATCTGACAGCACCTACGAGCAGTACTTC. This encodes CASRVSDSTYEQYF.

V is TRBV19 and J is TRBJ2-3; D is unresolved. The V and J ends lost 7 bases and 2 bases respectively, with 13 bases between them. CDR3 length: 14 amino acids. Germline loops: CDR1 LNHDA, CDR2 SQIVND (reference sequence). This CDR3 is CASTETDLTDTQYF. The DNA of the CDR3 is TGTGCCAGTACCGAAACAGACCTCACAGATACGCAGTATTTT.

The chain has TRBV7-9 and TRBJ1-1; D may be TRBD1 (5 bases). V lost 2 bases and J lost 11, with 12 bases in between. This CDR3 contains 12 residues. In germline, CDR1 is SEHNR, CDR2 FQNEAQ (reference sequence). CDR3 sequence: CASSLQDNGAFF. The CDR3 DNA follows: TGTGCCAGCAGCTTACAGGACAATGGGGCTTTCTTT.

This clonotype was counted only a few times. The CDR3 nucleotides are TGTGCCAGCAGCTTGAGGGCAACAAACACTGAAGCTTTCTTT. Protein sequence: CASSLRATNTEAFF. The V call is TRBV5-5, the J call TRBJ1-1; no clear D gene. Looked up from germline, CDR1 is SGHKS and CDR2 is YYEKEE (reference sequence). V lost 1 base and J 2 bases, leaving 9 bases between the germline ends. CDR3 length: 14 amino acids. The full variable domain, its missing parts supplied by reference TRBV5-5 and TRBJ1-1, is DAGVTQSPTHLIKTRGQQVTLRCSPISGHKSVSWYQQVLGQGPQFIFQYYEKEERGRGNFPDRFSARQFPNYSSELNVNALLLGDSALYLCASSLRATNTEAFFGQGTRLTVV.

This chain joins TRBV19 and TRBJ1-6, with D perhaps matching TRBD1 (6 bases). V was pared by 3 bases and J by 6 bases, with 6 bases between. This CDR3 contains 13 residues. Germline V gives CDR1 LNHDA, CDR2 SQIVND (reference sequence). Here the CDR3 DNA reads TGTGCCAGTAGTATCAGGGGTAATTCACCCCTCCACTTT. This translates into CASSIRGNSPLHF.

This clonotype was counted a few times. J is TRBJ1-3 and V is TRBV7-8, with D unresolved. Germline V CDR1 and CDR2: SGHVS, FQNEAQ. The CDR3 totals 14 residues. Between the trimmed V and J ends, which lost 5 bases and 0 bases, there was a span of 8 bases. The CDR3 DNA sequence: TGTGCCAGCAGCGAATCGTTCTCTGGAAACACCATATATTTT. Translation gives CASSESFSGNTIYF.

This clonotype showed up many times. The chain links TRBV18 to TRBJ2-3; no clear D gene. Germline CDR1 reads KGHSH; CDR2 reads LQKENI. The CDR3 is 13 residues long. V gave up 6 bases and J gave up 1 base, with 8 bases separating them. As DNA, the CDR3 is TGTGCCAGCTCCGCGATTGGCACAGATACGCAGTATTTT. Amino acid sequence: CASSAIGTDTQYF.

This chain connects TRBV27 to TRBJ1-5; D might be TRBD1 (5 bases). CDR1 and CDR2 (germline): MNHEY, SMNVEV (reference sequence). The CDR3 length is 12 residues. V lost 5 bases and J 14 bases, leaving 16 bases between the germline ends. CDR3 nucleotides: TGTGCCAGCAGTACCGGGGGATCCCACGAGCATTTT. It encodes CASSTGGSHEHF.

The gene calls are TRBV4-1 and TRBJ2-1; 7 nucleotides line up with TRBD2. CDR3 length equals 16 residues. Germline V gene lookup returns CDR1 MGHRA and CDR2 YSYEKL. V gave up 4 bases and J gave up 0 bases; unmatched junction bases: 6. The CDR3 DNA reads TGCGCCAGCAGCCCCCTGCGCGGGGGCTCCTACAATGAGCAGTTCTTC. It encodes CASSPLRGGSYNEQFF.

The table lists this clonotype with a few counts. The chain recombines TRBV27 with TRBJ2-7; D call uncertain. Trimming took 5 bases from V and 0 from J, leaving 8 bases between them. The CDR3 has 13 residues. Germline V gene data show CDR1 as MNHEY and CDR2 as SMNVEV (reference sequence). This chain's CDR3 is CASSPDNSYEQYF. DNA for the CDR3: TGTGCCAGCAGTCCCGACAACTCCTACGAGCAGTACTTC.

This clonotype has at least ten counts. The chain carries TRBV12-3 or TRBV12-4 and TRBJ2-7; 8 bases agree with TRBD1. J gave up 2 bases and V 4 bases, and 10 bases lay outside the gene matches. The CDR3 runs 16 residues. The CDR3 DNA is TGTGCCAGCAGTTGGTTCCAGGGGGCCTCGACCTACGAGCAGTACTTC. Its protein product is CASSWFQGASTYEQYF.

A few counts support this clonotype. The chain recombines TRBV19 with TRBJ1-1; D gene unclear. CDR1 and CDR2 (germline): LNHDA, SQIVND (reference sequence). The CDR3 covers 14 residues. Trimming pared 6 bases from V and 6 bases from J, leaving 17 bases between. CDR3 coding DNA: TGTGCCAGTAGCCCCCATATTCCGGGCGCTGAAGCTTTCTTT. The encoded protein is CASSPHIPGAEAFF. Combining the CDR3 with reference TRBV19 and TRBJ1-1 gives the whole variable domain DGGITQSPKYLFRKEGQNVTLSCEQNLNHDAMYWYRQDPGQGLRLIYYSQIVNDFQKGDIAEGYSVSREKKESFPLTVTSAQKNPTAFYLCASSPHIPGAEAFFGQGTRLTVV.

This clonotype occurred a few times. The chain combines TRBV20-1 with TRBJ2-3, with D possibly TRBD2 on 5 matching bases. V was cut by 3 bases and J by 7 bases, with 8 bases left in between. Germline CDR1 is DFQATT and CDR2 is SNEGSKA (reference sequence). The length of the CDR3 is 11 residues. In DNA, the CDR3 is TGCAGTGCTAGGGACTTATATACGCAGTATTTT. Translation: CSARDLYTQYF.

The CDR3 protein is CASSLNTGDTGELFF. In nucleotides, the CDR3 is TGCGCCAGCAGCTTGAATACAGGGGACACCGGGGAGCTGTTTTTT. The chain employs TRBV5-1 and TRBJ2-2, with 7 bases aligning to TRBD1. J was trimmed by 3 bases and V by 1 base; bases with no gene match: 3. Germline V CDR1 and CDR2: SGHRS, YFSETQ. This CDR3 is built from 15 residues. Full variable domain (missing parts from reference TRBV5-1 and TRBJ2-2): KAGVTQTPRYLIKTRGQQVTLSCSPISGHRSVSWYQQTPGQGLQFLFEYFSETQRNKGNFPGRFSGRQFSNSRSEMNVSTLELGDSALYLCASSLNTGDTGELFFGEGSRLTVL.

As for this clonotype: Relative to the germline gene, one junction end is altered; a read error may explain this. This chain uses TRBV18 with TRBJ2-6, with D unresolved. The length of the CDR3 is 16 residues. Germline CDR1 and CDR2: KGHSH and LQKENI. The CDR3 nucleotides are TGTCCCAGCTCACCACCGAGGAGCTCTGGGGCCAACGTCCTGACTTTC. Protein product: CPSSPPRSSGANVLTF.

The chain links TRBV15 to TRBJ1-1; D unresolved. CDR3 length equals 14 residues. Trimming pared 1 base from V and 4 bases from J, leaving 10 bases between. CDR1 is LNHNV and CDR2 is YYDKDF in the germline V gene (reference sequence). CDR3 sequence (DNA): TGTGCCACCAGCAGAGCGGCGGGGTTCACTGAAGCTTTCTTT. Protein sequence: CATSRAAGFTEAFF.

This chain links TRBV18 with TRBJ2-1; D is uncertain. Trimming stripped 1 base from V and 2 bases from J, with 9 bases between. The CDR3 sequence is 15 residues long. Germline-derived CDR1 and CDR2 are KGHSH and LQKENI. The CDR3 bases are TGTGCCAGCTCACCACGGACCGCAGCCTACAATGAGCAGTTCTTC. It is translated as CASSPRTAAYNEQFF.

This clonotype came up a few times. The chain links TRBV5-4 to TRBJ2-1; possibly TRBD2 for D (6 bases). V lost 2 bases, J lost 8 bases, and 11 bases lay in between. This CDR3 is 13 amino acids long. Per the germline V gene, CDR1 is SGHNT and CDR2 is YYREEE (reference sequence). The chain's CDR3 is CASSLREQDEQFF. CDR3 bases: TGTGCCAGCAGCTTACGGGAGCAGGATGAGCAGTTCTTC.

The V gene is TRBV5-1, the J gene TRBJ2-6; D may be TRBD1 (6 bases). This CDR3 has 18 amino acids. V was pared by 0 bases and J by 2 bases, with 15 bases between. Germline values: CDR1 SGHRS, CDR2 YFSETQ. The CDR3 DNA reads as TGCGCCAGCAGCTTGGCAGGGGCGCTAAAGGCTGGGGCCAACGTCCTGACTTTC. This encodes CASSLAGALKAGANVLTF.

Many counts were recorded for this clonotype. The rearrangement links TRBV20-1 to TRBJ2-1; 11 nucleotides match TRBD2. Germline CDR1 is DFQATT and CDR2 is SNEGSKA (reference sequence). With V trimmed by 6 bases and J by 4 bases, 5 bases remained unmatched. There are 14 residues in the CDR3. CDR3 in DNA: TGCAGTGCCCCCACTAGCGGGGGTTACAATGAGCAGTTCTTC. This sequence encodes CSAPTSGGYNEQFF.

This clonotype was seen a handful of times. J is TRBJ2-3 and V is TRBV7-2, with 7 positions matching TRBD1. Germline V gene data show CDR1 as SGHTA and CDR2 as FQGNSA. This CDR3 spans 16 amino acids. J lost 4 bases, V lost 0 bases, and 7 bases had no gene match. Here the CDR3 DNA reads TGTGCCAGCAGCTTAGCGCTCGGACAGGTGGCAGATACGCAGTATTTT. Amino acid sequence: CASSLALGQVADTQYF. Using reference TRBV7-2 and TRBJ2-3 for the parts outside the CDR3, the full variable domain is GAGVSQSPSNKVTEKGKDVELRCDPISGHTALYWYRQSLGQGLEFLIYFQGNSAPDKSGLPSDRFSAERTGGSVSTLTIQRTQQEDSAVYLCASSLALGQVADTQYFGPGTRLTVL.

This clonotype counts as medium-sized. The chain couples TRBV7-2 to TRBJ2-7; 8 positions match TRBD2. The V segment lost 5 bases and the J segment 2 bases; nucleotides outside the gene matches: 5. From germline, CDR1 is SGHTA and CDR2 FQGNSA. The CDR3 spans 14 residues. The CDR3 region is CASSPIAGTYEQYF. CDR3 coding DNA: TGTGCCAGCAGCCCTATAGCGGGAACCTACGAGCAGTACTTC.

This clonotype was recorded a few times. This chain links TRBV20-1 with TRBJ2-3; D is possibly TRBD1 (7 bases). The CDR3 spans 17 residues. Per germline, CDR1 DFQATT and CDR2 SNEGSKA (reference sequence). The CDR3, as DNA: TGCAGCCCGAGGGGGACTCCACCAGGGGGACGCACAGATACGCAGTATTTT. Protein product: CSPRGTPPGGRTDTQYF.